This is a list of T cell receptor beta chains from one sample in a study of Ad26.COV2.S vaccination and SARS-CoV-2 variants. The table came from immunoSEQ multiplex PCR; TCRdb's copy has only in-frame clones and leaves some out. The repertoire consists of roughly 350,000 clones, with roughly 90% occurring once and the leading ten covering approximately 5%. The sequencing here drew on peripheral blood, taken in a trial of Ad26.COV2.S vaccine versus placebo. The receptors shown here come from a person aged 18-65 years who received the Ad26.COV2.S COVID-19 vaccine or a placebo. Both conserved end residues are trimmed from each CDR3. A D gene is named only where the DNA matches it firmly.

-,TRBJ2-2,TRBV11-3,ASSPEDFAGELF
TRBD1,TRBJ2-7,TRBV15,FPDRAIDGEQY
TRBD2,TRBJ2-1,TRBV24-1,ATAPWTSGRVNEQF
-,TRBJ1-5,TRBV7-9,ASSLGWTQPQH
-,TRBJ1-2,TRBV7-9,ASSLARGINYGYT
TRBD2,TRBJ2-5,TRBV5-1,ASSVTGTSEYQETQY
-,TRBJ1-4,TRBV4-2,ASRSQGQANEKLF
-,TRBJ1-6,TRBV9,ASSSTGTTHSPLH
TRBD1,TRBJ2-7,TRBV5-6,ASSLRQGGRIEQY
-,TRBJ2-1,TRBV4-2,ASSNLGGGSRSNYEQF
-,TRBJ2-7,TRBV6-1,ASSEGEVYEQY
-,TRBJ1-2,TRBV29-1,SVVAPGTNYGYT
-,TRBJ2-7,TRBV7-2,ASSLLGSLDYEQY
-,TRBJ2-2,TRBV27,ASSLKTVLPGELF
-,TRBJ2-7,TRBV10-3,AISEQGRYEQY
-,TRBJ2-1,TRBV5-4,ASSLGGTASYNEQF
-,TRBJ2-6,TRBV15,ATSRGRGLISGANVLT
TRBD2,TRBJ2-5,TRBV6-5,ASRGSGGETQY
-,TRBJ2-6,TRBV7-9,ASSPPRDTHSSGANVLT
TRBD1,TRBJ1-5,TRBV30,AWSPTGVQPQH
-,TRBJ1-2,TRBV4-2,ASSKQENYGYT
-,TRBJ1-2,TRBV2,ASSESREKTYGYT
-,TRBJ2-6,TRBV11-3,ASSLVSRAPRVTGANVLT
-,TRBJ1-5,TRBV6-6,ASSRGQTDSNQPQH
-,TRBJ1-1,TRBV7-2,ASSLGVKAEAF
-,TRBJ2-2,TRBV11-2,ASSLVARGGTGELF
TRBD1,TRBJ2-3,TRBV4-1,ASSQKEGQRGTDTQY
-,TRBJ1-1,TRBV18,ASSPSTVATEAF
-,TRBJ2-2,TRBV6-2/TRBV6-3,ASSYVFRGGELF
-,TRBJ2-2,TRBV4-1,ASSQDAGLGAGELF
-,TRBJ1-4,TRBV7-2,ASSLVGTNEKLF
-,TRBJ2-1,TRBV2,ASRVGYEQF
TRBD1,TRBJ2-7,TRBV6-5,ASSYGQETYEQY
-,TRBJ2-7,TRBV10-3,AISESEVSSYEQY
-,TRBJ1-1,TRBV5-1,ASSLEVGGTEAF
TRBD2,TRBJ2-2,TRBV5-5,ASSVRGANTGELF
TRBD1,TRBJ1-1,TRBV6-5,ASSYLITGGTEAF
-,TRBJ1-5,TRBV19,ASSISLLGPQH
-,TRBJ2-7,TRBV15,ATSRDWNNEQY
-,TRBJ1-6,TRBV21-1,ASTEDRYSYNSPLH
-,TRBJ2-2,TRBV27,ASSHLLSGTGELF
TRBD2,TRBJ2-1,TRBV7-8,ASSWGGSNEQF
-,TRBJ1-6,TRBV5-1,ASSLGQRDNSPLH
-,TRBJ1-6,TRBV5-1,ASSKEGIYNSPLH
-,TRBJ1-1,TRBV29-1,SGGQSNTEAF
TRBD1,TRBJ2-6,TRBV3-1/TRBV3-2,ASSQGTALVLT
-,TRBJ2-7,TRBV7-2,ASSRPGASYEQY
TRBD1,TRBJ1-5,TRBV6-2/TRBV6-3,ASSSPWTGVQPQH
-,TRBJ1-1,TRBV29-1,SVDSRNTEAF
-,TRBJ1-2,TRBV15,ATSSRVSNYGYT
-,TRBJ2-7,TRBV6-1,ASSERGFYEQY
TRBD1,TRBJ1-5,TRBV6-1,ASSEVRDRAIRGNQPQH
-,TRBJ2-7,TRBV4-1,ASSQLVTGDYEQY
TRBD1,TRBJ2-1,TRBV30,AWRAGGYNEQF
-,TRBJ2-7,TRBV29-1,SVARQAPYEQY
-,TRBJ2-7,TRBV5-1,ASRNPTGSYEQY
TRBD1,TRBJ2-1,TRBV5-6,ASRPRDRGRGEQF
TRBD1,TRBJ1-4,TRBV7-9,ASSVGQALVGEKLF
-,TRBJ2-7,TRBV29-1,SVGTPGSYEQY
-,TRBJ2-7,TRBV6-5,ASSYRDGGDGEQY